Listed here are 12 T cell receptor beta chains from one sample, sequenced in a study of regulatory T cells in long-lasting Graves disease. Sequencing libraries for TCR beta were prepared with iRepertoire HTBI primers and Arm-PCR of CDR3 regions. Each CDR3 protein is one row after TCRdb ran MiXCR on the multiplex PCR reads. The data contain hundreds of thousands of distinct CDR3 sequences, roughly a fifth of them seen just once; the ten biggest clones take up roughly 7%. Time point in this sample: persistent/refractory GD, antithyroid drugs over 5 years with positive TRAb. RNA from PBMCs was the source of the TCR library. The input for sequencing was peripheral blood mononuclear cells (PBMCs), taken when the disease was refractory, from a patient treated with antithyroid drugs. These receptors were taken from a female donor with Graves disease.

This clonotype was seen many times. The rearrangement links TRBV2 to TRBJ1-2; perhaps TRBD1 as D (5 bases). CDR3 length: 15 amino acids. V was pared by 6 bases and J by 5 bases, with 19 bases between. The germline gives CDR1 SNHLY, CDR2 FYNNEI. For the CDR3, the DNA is TGTGCCAGCAGACCAACGGGGGGACTCGTATATGGCTACACCTTC. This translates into CASRPTGGLVYGYTF.

The CDR3 loop reads CASSQDIAGGQGNIQYF. CDR3 DNA: TGTGCCAGCAGCCAAGATATCGCGGGGGGGCAGGGAAACATTCAGTACTTC. This chain connects TRBV11-2 to TRBJ2-4; 9 bases are a match to TRBD2. The CDR3 runs to 17 residues. From germline, CDR1 is SGHAT and CDR2 FQNNGV. V lost 5 bases to trimming and J lost 6 bases; unmatched junction nucleotides: 14.

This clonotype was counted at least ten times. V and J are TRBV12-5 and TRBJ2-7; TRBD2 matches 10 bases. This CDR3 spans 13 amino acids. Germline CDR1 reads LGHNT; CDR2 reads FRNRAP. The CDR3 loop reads CASRLAGSYEQYF. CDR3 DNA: TGTGCCAGTCGACTAGCGGGTTCCTACGAGCAGTACTTC.

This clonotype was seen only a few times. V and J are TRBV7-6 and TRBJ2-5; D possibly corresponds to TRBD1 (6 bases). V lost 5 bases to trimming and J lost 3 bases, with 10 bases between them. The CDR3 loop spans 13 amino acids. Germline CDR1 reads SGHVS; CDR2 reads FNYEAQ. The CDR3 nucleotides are TGTGCCAGCAGCATCCGGGACAAAGAGACCCAGTACTTC. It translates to CASSIRDKETQYF.

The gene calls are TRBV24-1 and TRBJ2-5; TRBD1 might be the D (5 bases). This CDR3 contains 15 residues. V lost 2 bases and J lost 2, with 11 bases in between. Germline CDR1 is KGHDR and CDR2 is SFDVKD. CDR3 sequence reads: CATSDSSGKQETQYF. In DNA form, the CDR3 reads TGTGCCACCAGTGATTCCTCAGGGAAACAAGAGACCCAGTACTTC.

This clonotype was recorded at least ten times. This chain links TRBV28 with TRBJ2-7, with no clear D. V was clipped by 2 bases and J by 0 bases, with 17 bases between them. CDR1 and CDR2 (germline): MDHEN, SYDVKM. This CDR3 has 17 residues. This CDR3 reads CASSLVISLNFSYEQYF. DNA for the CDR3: TGTGCCAGCAGTTTAGTGATCAGCCTTAATTTCTCCTACGAGCAGTACTTC.

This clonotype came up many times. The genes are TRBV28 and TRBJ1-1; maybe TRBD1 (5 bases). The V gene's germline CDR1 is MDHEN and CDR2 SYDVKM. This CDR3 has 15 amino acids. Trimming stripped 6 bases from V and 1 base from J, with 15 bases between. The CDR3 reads CASSSTGTENTEAFF. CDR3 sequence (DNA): TGTGCCAGCAGCTCCACCGGGACTGAGAACACTGAAGCTTTCTTT.

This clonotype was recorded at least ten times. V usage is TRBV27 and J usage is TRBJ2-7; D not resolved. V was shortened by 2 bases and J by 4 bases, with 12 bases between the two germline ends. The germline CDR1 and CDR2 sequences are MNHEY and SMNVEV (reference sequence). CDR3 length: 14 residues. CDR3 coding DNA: TGTGCCAGCAGTTTACGTGGGGTTCAGTACGAGCAGTACTTC. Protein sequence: CASSLRGVQYEQYF.

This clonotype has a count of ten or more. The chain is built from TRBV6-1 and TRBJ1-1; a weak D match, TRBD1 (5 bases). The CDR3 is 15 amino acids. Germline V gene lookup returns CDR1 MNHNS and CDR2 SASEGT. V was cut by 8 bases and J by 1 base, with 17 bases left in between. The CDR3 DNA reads TGTGCCAGCTCCTGGAGGGGCATTGAGAACACTGAAGCTTTCTTT. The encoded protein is CASSWRGIENTEAFF.

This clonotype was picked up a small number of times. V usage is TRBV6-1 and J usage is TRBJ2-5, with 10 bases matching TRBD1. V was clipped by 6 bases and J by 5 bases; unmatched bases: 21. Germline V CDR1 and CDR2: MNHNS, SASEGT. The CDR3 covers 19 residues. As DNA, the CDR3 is TGTGCCAGCAGCCCACGTCTTCCCGGGACAGGGGCGGCATCGGAGACCCAGTACTTC. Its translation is CASSPRLPGTGAASETQYF.

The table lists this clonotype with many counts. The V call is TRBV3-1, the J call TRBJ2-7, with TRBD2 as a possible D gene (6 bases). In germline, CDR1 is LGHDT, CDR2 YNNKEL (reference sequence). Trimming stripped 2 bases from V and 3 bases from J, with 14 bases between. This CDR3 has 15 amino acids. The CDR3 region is CASSQSSGTGYEQYF. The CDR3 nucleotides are TGTGCCAGCAGCCAAAGTAGCGGAACCGGCTACGAGCAGTACTTC.

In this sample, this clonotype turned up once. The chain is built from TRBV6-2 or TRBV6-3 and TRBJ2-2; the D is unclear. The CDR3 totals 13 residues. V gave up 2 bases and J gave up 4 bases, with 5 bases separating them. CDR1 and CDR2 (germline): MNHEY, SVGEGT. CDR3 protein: CASSYLGTGELFF. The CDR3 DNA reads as TGTGCCAGCAGTTACCTCGGCACCGGGGAGCTGTTTTTT.